These 4 T cell receptor beta chains originate from one sample sequenced in a study of tumor-infiltrating lymphocytes in primary liver carcinoma. The researchers obtained blood RNA from unsorted whole blood and also extracted germline DNA. Making TCR beta cDNA involved approximately 0.5 ug total RNA and a constant-region primer. What produced the TCR beta libraries was three nested multiplex PCR rounds using slightly modified ARM-PCR. PCR rounds one and two used TRBV1-TRBV30 forward primers with a C-beta reverse primer for around 11 cycles each. Each CDR3 protein gets one entry after TCRdb re-called the multiplex PCR reads with MiXCR. The sample lists fewer than 400,000 distinct CDR3 sequences, almost 60% occurring once. The sequenced sample was peripheral blood. These receptors were obtained from a woman in her twenties or thirties with primary liver carcinoma and hepatitis B virus infection.

This chain links TRBV11-2 with TRBJ2-1; D possibly corresponds to TRBD1 (7 bases). The CDR3 is 14 residues long. V was cut by 5 bases and J by 8 bases, with 16 bases left in between. Germline V gene sequence: CDR1 SGHAT, CDR2 FQNNGV. The CDR3 sequence: CASSMRDSGYEQFF. As DNA, the CDR3 is TGTGCCAGCAGCATGCGGGACAGCGGGTATGAGCAGTTCTTC.

With respect to this clonotype: The conserved phenylalanine or tryptophan normally closing the CDR3 is absent here, so this likely arose from a read error. V and J are TRBV12-3 or TRBV12-4 and TRBJ1-1, with no clear D. CDR3 length: 13 residues. Trimming left V 2 bases short and J 1 base short, with 5 bases between. The CDR3 DNA is TGTGCCAGCAGTTTAAAGACGAACACTGAAGCTTTCTTA. Protein: CASSLKTNTEAFL.

A note on this clonotype: A much larger clone lies one base from this, so it may be a read error. The chain couples TRBV12-3 or TRBV12-4 to TRBJ2-2; 11 bases are a match to TRBD2. The CDR3 runs 17 residues. The junction had 10 bases not matched to a gene; V was cut back by 7 bases and J by 3 bases. In DNA form, the CDR3 reads TGTGCCAGCACCCCCGGGACTAGCGGCGCGGACACCGGGGAGCTGTTTTTT. This sequence encodes CASTPGTSGADTGELFF.

Regarding this clonotype: A much larger clone is a single base away; this may be a read error. The chain employs TRBV11-2 and TRBJ1-2; perhaps TRBD1 as D (5 bases). Germline V gives CDR1 SGHAT, CDR2 FQNNGV. The CDR3 covers 12 residues. The CDR3 reads CTSRVLFYGYTF. CDR3 DNA: TGTACCAGCAGGGTTCTGTTCTATGGCTACACCTTC.